A selection of T cell receptor beta chains follows, all from one sample in a study of blood T cell repertoires in COVID-19. The assay was immunoSEQ multiplex PCR, and TCRdb's table has in-frame clones only and misses some. The profile covers about half a million clones, with about 88% appearing a single time and under 9.5% taken by the ten largest. The specimen sequenced was PBMCs or T cells enriched from blood (not recorded which). Receptor source: a woman in her sixties who had recovered from COVID-19. Both conserved end residues are part of each CDR3. A D gene is named only where the DNA matches it firmly. Size is omitted from some rows. Given values are once, few, many or a class for expanded clones.

D gene	J gene	clone size	V gene	CDR3 DNA	CDR3 protein
NA	TRBJ1-5	once	TRBV4-1	TGCGCCAGCAGCCATTTGGCAGGGGTTAGCAATCAGCCCCAGCATTTT	CASSHLAGVSNQPQHF
NA	TRBJ1-5	NA	TRBV4-2	TGTGCCAGCAGCCAAGCCCGGGCAGGGTTGAGTAATCAGCCCCAGCATTTT	CASSQARAGLSNQPQHF
NA	TRBJ1-4	NA	TRBV10-2	TGCGCCACCCAACAACCGGACACCGAAAAACTGTTTTTT	CATQQPDTEKLFF
NA	TRBJ2-7	NA	TRBV6-5	TGTGCCAGCAGTTATTCGGGAACCTACGAGCAGTACTTC	CASSYSGTYEQYF
NA	TRBJ2-2	NA	TRBV5-1	TGCGCCAGCAGCTTATTGGGGCCCGGGGAGCTGTTTTTT	CASSLLGPGELFF
TRBD1	TRBJ1-5	once	TRBV7-9	TGTGCCAGCAGCTCCGGGACAGGGGGCACCCTTAGCAATCAGCCCCAGCATTTT	CASSSGTGGTLSNQPQHF
NA	TRBJ2-6	NA	TRBV19	TGTGCCAGTAGTATCCAGGGTGGTCCTGGGGCCAACGTCCTGACTTTC	CASSIQGGPGANVLTF
TRBD1	TRBJ2-5	NA	TRBV10-3	TGTGCCATCAGTTACGGACAGGGTACCTTCGGGGAGACCCAGTACTTC	CAISYGQGTFGETQYF
NA	TRBJ1-2	NA	TRBV27	TGTGCCAGCAGGTACCAAGGGGAAGGAGGGGGCTACACCTTC	CASRYQGEGGGYTF
NA	TRBJ2-2	NA	TRBV19	TGTGCCAGTAAAATCATGGACAGCAACACCGGGGAGCTGTTTTTT	CASKIMDSNTGELFF
TRBD1	TRBJ1-6	once	TRBV28	TGTGCCAGCAGTTCTAGGGGTACAGGGGTCGGGTCACCCCTCCACTTT	CASSSRGTGVGSPLHF
TRBD1	TRBJ1-1	NA	TRBV28	TGTGCCAGCAAAGGGGGCCGGAGCACTGAAGCTTTCTTT	CASKGGRSTEAFF
NA	TRBJ1-3	NA	TRBV28	TGTGCCAGCAGTTTAGCGGGGAACGGAAACACCATATATTTT	CASSLAGNGNTIYF
TRBD1	TRBJ1-1	NA	TRBV2	TGTGCCAGCGGGACAGGGCAGTACACTGAAGCTTTCTTT	CASGTGQYTEAFF
TRBD1	TRBJ1-6	NA	TRBV27	TGTGCCAGCAGACCACCAGGGGGCAGGTATTCACCCCTCCACTTT	CASRPPGGRYSPLHF
TRBD2	TRBJ2-1	NA	TRBV19	TGTGCCAGTACCCGATTAGCGGGGGGTACCTACAATGAGCAGTTCTTC	CASTRLAGGTYNEQFF
NA	TRBJ1-5	few	TRBV19	TGTGAAGCCGGGGGCAATCAGCCCCAGCATTTT	CEAGGNQPQHF
NA	TRBJ1-2	NA	TRBV24-1	TGTGCCACCAGTGAATCGACAGGTTTCTATGGCTACACCTTC	CATSESTGFYGYTF
NA	TRBJ1-1	NA	TRBV19	TGTGCCAGTAGCCCGGGGGGGAGGAACACTGAAGCTTTCTTT	CASSPGGRNTEAFF
NA	TRBJ1-5	few	TRBV12-3/TRBV12-4	TGTGCCAGCAGTTTGCGGCCCGATCAGCCCCAGCATTTT	CASSLRPDQPQHF
NA	TRBJ1-6	few	TRBV24-1	TGTGCCACCAGTGATTTGGAATTACTTTCTATACGGGGGTTTAATTCACCCCTCCACTTT	CATSDLELLSIRGFNSPLHF
TRBD1	TRBJ2-1	NA	TRBV9	TGTGCCAGCAGCGGAAGACAGGGAACGGGCAATGAGCAGTTCTTC	CASSGRQGTGNEQFF
TRBD1	TRBJ2-3	NA	TRBV27	TGTGCCAGCAGTAACGTCCGGGACAGGGTGACAGATACGCAGTATTTT	CASSNVRDRVTDTQYF
NA	TRBJ2-3	once	TRBV12-3/TRBV12-4	TGTGCCAGCAGTTCCAATACGCAGTATTTT	CASSSNTQYF
NA	TRBJ2-5	NA	TRBV6-1	TGTGCCAGCAGCCCTCAAGAGACCCAGTACTTC	CASSPQETQYF
NA	TRBJ1-5	NA	TRBV5-8	TGTGCCAGCAGCTGGCCGGGTGGCAATCAGCCCCAGCATTTT	CASSWPGGNQPQHF
NA	TRBJ2-7	few	TRBV5-4	TGTGCCAGCAGCTTGGAGTCGGGAAACTACGAGCAGTACTTC	CASSLESGNYEQYF
NA	TRBJ1-5	NA	TRBV14	TGTGCCAGCAGCCGGGACACCAATCAGCCCCAGCATTTT	CASSRDTNQPQHF
TRBD1	TRBJ1-1	NA	TRBV19	TGTGCCAGTAGTATATCAGGGGGACATGGCACTGAAGCTTTCTTT	CASSISGGHGTEAFF
NA	TRBJ2-6	NA	TRBV3-1/TRBV3-2	TGTGCCAGCAGCCAATCAGGTCTTGGGGCCAACGTCCTGACTTTC	CASSQSGLGANVLTF
NA	TRBJ1-5	NA	TRBV2	TGTGCCAGCAGTGAACGTGGCATTAGCAATCAGCCCCAGCATTTT	CASSERGISNQPQHF
NA	TRBJ1-1	NA	TRBV15	TGTGCCACCAGCAAGGGCCTCGGGGTTAAAACTGAAGCTTTCTTT	CATSKGLGVKTEAFF
NA	TRBJ2-1	NA	TRBV11-3	TGTGCCAGCAGCTTAAGGACAGACCACAATGAGCAGTTCTTC	CASSLRTDHNEQFF
NA	TRBJ1-4	NA	TRBV12-5	TGTGCTAGTGGTTTGGTACGAGCGGGACGGATTGAAAAACTGTTTTTT	CASGLVRAGRIEKLFF
NA	TRBJ1-2	NA	TRBV25-1	TGTGCCAGCAGCGCCTTAAGGGAGGCCTTTCATGGCTACACCTTC	CASSALREAFHGYTF
TRBD1	TRBJ1-6	NA	TRBV30	TGTGCCTGGAGGCCAAACAGGGGAGGCTCCTATAATTCACCCCTCCACTTT	CAWRPNRGGSYNSPLHF
TRBD1	TRBJ1-6	NA	TRBV5-1	TGCGCCAGCAGCGCCTCAGGGGGCGCGGATAATTCACCCCTCCACTTT	CASSASGGADNSPLHF
TRBD2	TRBJ2-3	once	TRBV5-1	TGCGCCAGCAGCTTGGGACTAGCGGTTCGCACAGATACGCAGTATTTT	CASSLGLAVRTDTQYF
NA	TRBJ2-6	NA	TRBV2	TGTGCCAGCACAACAGACCCTGGGGCCAACGTCCTGACTTTC	CASTTDPGANVLTF
NA	TRBJ1-5	NA	TRBV6-5	TGTGCCAGCAGTTTGCACTACAGGGATAGCAATCAGCCCCAGCATTTT	CASSLHYRDSNQPQHF
NA	TRBJ2-1	NA	TRBV5-1	TGCGCCAGCAGCTTTTTCGATGAGCAGTTCTTC	CASSFFDEQFF